This section outlines one T cell receptor beta chain sequence together with its context. Its antigen is not identified. The data stem from a study of cytomegalovirus exposure and HLA in healthy donors. Study-wide findings and caveats: The study put about 180 TCR beta chains on its list as cytomegalovirus-associated. Later analysis found that TCR beta chains associated with HLA were more clonally expanded than other, equally common chains.

Unmatched junction bases numbered 8, after V lost 6 bases and J lost 5 bases. The CDR3 is 15 amino acids. Germline V gives CDR1 MDHEN, CDR2 SYDVKM. The primer mix had 60 Vbeta and 13 Jbeta primers. Libraries were prepared by immunoSEQ multiplex PCR; TCRdb keeps only in-frame clonotypes and omits some of them. Of more than 150,000 clones detected, approximately 81% appear once; the ten largest clones hold about 2.3%. Material: PBMCs. This receptor was identified in a woman aged 25 to 39 in good health and CMV-seronegative. The gene calls are TRBV28 and TRBJ2-3; 10 bases line up with TRBD2. CDR3 DNA: TGTGCCAGCAGCTCCGGAGTAGCGGGAGGAGATACGCAGTATTTT. Translated, it gives CASSSGVAGGDTQYF.